These T cell receptor beta chains were read from a single sample in a study of T cell repertoires in cytomegalovirus infection. One entry per CDR3 protein, called by TCRdb with MiXCR from the reads. This table has around 270,000 distinct CDR3 sequences, 9.1% appearing once. Material: PBMCs. The receptors stem from a human donor in good health (CMV status not recorded). Some clones in this sample may be carry-over from other donors' samples. CDR3s include the opening cysteine and the closing phenylalanine or tryptophan. Fields, in order: clone size, J gene, D gene, V gene, CDR3 protein, CDR3 DNA. The D gene is left open where the match is weak. Size is stated for part of the rows, as once, few or many counts, or as a class when the clone is expanded.

many	TRBJ1-1	-	TRBV7-8	CASSLGVGRTTEAFF	TGTGCCAGCAGCTTAGGTGTCGGACGAACGACTGAAGCTTTCTTT
many	TRBJ1-6	-	TRBV7-2	CASSPPGPRDRSPLHF	TGTGCCAGCAGCCCCCCTGGGCCGCGAGATAGGTCACCCCTCCACTTT
-	TRBJ2-5	-	TRBV28	CASTGQETQYF	TGTGCCAGCACAGGCCAAGAGACCCAGTACTTC
-	TRBJ2-4	-	TRBV28	CASRGGNIQYF	TGTGCCAGCAGGGGCGGGAACATTCAGTACTTC
few	TRBJ2-3	-	TRBV20-1	CSARDLKGWGTDTQYF	TGCAGTGCTAGAGACTTGAAGGGTTGGGGCACAGATACGCAGTATTTT
many	TRBJ2-3	-	TRBV5-1	CASSVGQILSTDTQYF	TGCGCCAGCAGCGTCGGCCAAATTTTAAGCACAGATACGCAGTATTTT
many	TRBJ2-7	-	TRBV19	CASSNGPYEQYF	TGTGCCAGTAGTAACGGACCCTACGAGCAGTACTTC
many	TRBJ1-5	TRBD1	TRBV7-2	CASSTQGQGVSQPQHF	TGTGCCAGCAGCACTCAAGGACAGGGCGTTTCTCAGCCCCAGCATTTT
many	TRBJ2-7	-	TRBV7-2	CASSLEVLAHEQYF	TGTGCCAGCAGCTTAGAAGTACTAGCTCACGAGCAGTACTTC
-	TRBJ2-3	TRBD1	TRBV7-2	CASSLAQGAGADTQYF	TGTGCCAGCAGCTTAGCACAGGGGGCAGGGGCAGATACGCAGTATTTT
many	TRBJ1-3	-	TRBV7-2	CASSLARAGNTIYF	TGTGCCAGCAGCTTAGCCAGGGCTGGAAACACCATATATTTT
-	TRBJ1-2	-	TRBV28	CASSTGGRYGYTF	TGTGCCAGCAGTACCGGGGGGCGCTATGGCTACACCTTC
-	TRBJ2-1	-	TRBV7-2	CASSIASRSYNEQFF	TGTGCCAGCAGCATAGCTAGCCGCTCCTACAATGAGCAGTTCTTC
few	TRBJ2-7	-	TRBV18	CASSPPTRTYEQYF	TGTGCCAGCTCACCACCCACCAGGACCTACGAGCAGTACTTC
few	TRBJ1-5	-	TRBV6-2/TRBV6-3	CASSRSQGISNQPQHF	TGTGCCAGCAGTCGTTCACAGGGCATTAGCAATCAGCCCCAGCATTTT
-	TRBJ2-5	-	TRBV2	CARGSEGETQYF	TGTGCCAGGGGGTCGGAGGGAGAGACCCAGTACTTC
many	TRBJ2-3	TRBD2	TRBV7-2	CASSLALAGGTDTQYF	TGTGCCAGCAGCTTAGCTCTAGCGGGGGGCACAGATACGCAGTATTTT
-	TRBJ2-7	-	TRBV4-2	CASSQDQLGGPTTYEQYF	TGTGCCAGCAGCCAAGATCAGTTGGGGGGGCCTACCACCTACGAGCAGTACTTC
few	TRBJ1-5	TRBD1	TRBV20-1	CSARGQGSQPQHF	TGCAGTGCTAGAGGACAGGGAAGCCAGCCCCAGCATTTT
-	TRBJ2-3	-	TRBV5-1	CASSADSTDTQYF	TGCGCCAGCAGCGCAGACAGCACAGATACGCAGTATTTT
-	TRBJ1-1	TRBD1	TRBV28	CASSLGQGKTEAFF	TGTGCCAGCAGTTTGGGACAGGGAAAGACTGAAGCTTTCTTT
-	TRBJ2-3	TRBD2	TRBV12-3/TRBV12-4	CASSGGLAGLTDTQYF	TGTGCCAGCAGTGGGGGACTAGCGGGCCTCACAGATACGCAGTATTTT
-	TRBJ2-1	TRBD2	TRBV18	CASSPTGLAGGNEQFF	TGTGCCAGCTCACCTACGGGACTAGCGGGGGGCAATGAGCAGTTCTTC
many	TRBJ2-7	-	TRBV7-2	CASSSTTPYEQYF	TGTGCCAGCAGCTCGACAACACCCTACGAGCAGTACTTC
-	TRBJ2-6	-	TRBV14	CASSPGQLLSGANVLTF	TGTGCCAGCAGCCCGGGACAACTACTTTCTGGGGCCAACGTCCTGACTTTC
many	TRBJ2-1	-	TRBV7-2	CASAHLGLNEQFF	TGTGCCAGCGCCCATTTGGGATTGAATGAGCAGTTCTTC
-	TRBJ2-1	-	TRBV4-1	CASSLRGRGGDEQFF	TGCGCCAGCAGCCTCCGGGGGCGGGGCGGCGATGAGCAGTTCTTC
few	TRBJ2-3	TRBD1	TRBV29-1	CSVSQIRDREADTQYF	TGCAGCGTTTCCCAAATCCGGGACAGGGAGGCAGATACGCAGTATTTT
many	TRBJ1-4	-	TRBV7-2	CASSSGTATNEKLFF	TGTGCCAGCAGCTCTGGGACGGCAACTAATGAAAAACTGTTTTTT
few	TRBJ2-2	-	TRBV20-1	CSASEGWANTGELFF	TGCAGTGCTTCTGAGGGGTGGGCGAACACCGGGGAGCTGTTTTTT
many	TRBJ2-3	-	TRBV4-1	CASSPQAQSIGTDTQYF	TGCGCCAGCAGCCCACAAGCACAATCAATAGGTACAGATACGCAGTATTTT
many	TRBJ2-5	-	TRBV7-2	CASSPSHAETQYF	TGTGCCAGCAGCCCGAGCCATGCGGAGACCCAGTACTTC
few	TRBJ2-7	TRBD2	TRBV19	CASKLAGGSYEQYF	TGTGCCAGTAAATTAGCGGGGGGCTCCTACGAGCAGTACTTC
-	TRBJ2-1	TRBD2	TRBV9	CASSVGLAGVDEQFF	TGTGCCAGCAGCGTCGGGTTAGCGGGAGTGGATGAGCAGTTCTTC
-	TRBJ2-5	TRBD2	TRBV20-1	CSARVSGRPYQETQYF	TGCAGTGCTAGAGTTAGCGGGAGGCCCTACCAAGAGACCCAGTACTTC
many	TRBJ2-5	TRBD2	TRBV28	CASRATSGGLQETQYF	TGTGCCAGCAGAGCCACTAGCGGGGGCCTCCAAGAGACCCAGTACTTC
many	TRBJ1-5	-	TRBV7-2	CASSLYHDQPQHF	TGTGCCAGCAGCTTATACCACGATCAGCCCCAGCATTTT
few	TRBJ2-5	TRBD2	TRBV20-1	CSARLAGVETQYF	TGCAGTGCTAGACTAGCGGGAGTAGAGACCCAGTACTTC
many	TRBJ1-2	-	TRBV7-2	CASSPRSSGYTF	TGTGCCAGCAGCCCGCGATCTTCGGGCTACACCTTC
many	TRBJ1-4	-	TRBV12-3/TRBV12-4	CASIGGAKGEKLFF	TGTGCCAGCATTGGGGGCGCAAAGGGTGAAAAACTGTTTTTT
many	TRBJ2-1	TRBD2	TRBV6-2/TRBV6-3	CASRRTSGSGNEQFF	TGTGCCAGCAGACGGACTAGCGGGAGCGGTAATGAGCAGTTCTTC
many	TRBJ2-1	-	TRBV19	CASRRPNNEQFF	TGTGCCAGTAGACGCCCGAACAATGAGCAGTTCTTC
few	TRBJ2-1	TRBD2	TRBV6-2/TRBV6-3	CASTLGGGTADNEQFF	TGTGCCAGCACCCTTGGCGGGGGGACGGCAGACAATGAGCAGTTCTTC
many	TRBJ2-6	-	TRBV19	CASSKDVEAGANVLTF	TGTGCCAGTTCAAAAGACGTCGAGGCTGGGGCCAACGTCCTGACTTTC
few	TRBJ2-3	TRBD1	TRBV5-6	CASSSGQVLTDTQYF	TGTGCCAGCAGCTCGGGACAGGTCCTCACAGATACGCAGTATTTT
many	TRBJ1-2	-	TRBV29-1	CSVAQTVGGYTF	TGCAGCGTTGCCCAGACAGTTGGCGGCTACACCTTC
many	TRBJ1-5	TRBD1	TRBV7-9	CASSLEAGTGHSNQPQHF	TGTGCCAGCAGCTTAGAGGCGGGGACAGGCCACTCCAATCAGCCCCAGCATTTT
few	TRBJ1-1	-	TRBV28	CASSGAPSAEAFF	TGTGCCAGCAGTGGCGCCCCCTCGGCTGAAGCTTTCTTT